This T cell receptor beta chain emerged from a study of blood T cells in healthy people across ages. Study outcomes and limitations: TCR beta diversity was tightly associated with the proportion of naive T cells.

Germline V CDR1 and CDR2: LGHNA, YNFKEQ. V shed 8 bases and J 2 bases; nucleotides not matched to a gene: 13. The CDR3 is 18 residues long. Notes on this clonotype: What it recognizes is unknown.

The second PCR ran 7 to 11 cycles with a sample-barcoded 5' primer and J-beta primers. Each CDR3 protein gets one entry after TCRdb re-called the 5' RACE reads with MiXCR. Of more than 1 million distinct CDR3 sequences in the sample, roughly 45% were seen once. The origin of this receptor is a woman aged 55-75 years in good health. The sample was blood. This chain uses TRBV4-2 with TRBJ2-3; 13 bases are a match to TRBD2. Written as DNA, the CDR3 is TGTGCCAGCGGCCCAAGAGCCGGGACTAGCGGGAACACAGATACGCAGTATTTT. Translating it yields CASGPRAGTSGNTDTQYF.